This entry lists 9 T cell receptor beta chains sequenced from one sample in a study of shared clonotypes between healthy human individuals. Assay: immunoSEQ multiplex PCR; the TCRdb copy retains only in-frame clones and omits some. The repertoire holds some 690,000 clones, with roughly 87% as singletons. The sequenced material came from memory CD8+ T cells from PBMCs. Specified subset: CD45RO+ cells pooled with CCR7-negative TemRA cells. These TCRs come from a man between 18 and 29 years old in good health. Some clones in this sample may be carry-over from other donors' samples.

The chain joins TRBV15 to TRBJ1-5; D is perhaps TRBD1 (5 bases). The CDR3 spans 12 residues. Germline CDR1 is LNHNV and CDR2 is YYDKDF (reference sequence). The ends were cut back, 8 bases at V and 4 bases at J, with 9 bases in the middle. The CDR3 nucleotides read TGTGCCACCGACAGCGGAAATCAGCCCCAGCATTTT. Translation gives CATDSGNQPQHF.

This rearrangement joins TRBV28 to TRBJ2-7, with 7 nucleotides matching TRBD2. Germline assignment: CDR1 MDHEN and CDR2 SYDVKM. V lost 2 bases and J lost 4; bases outside the gene matches: 5. The CDR3 contains 14 residues. Here the CDR3 reads CASSLGLDPYEQYF. In DNA, the CDR3 is TGTGCCAGCAGTTTAGGACTAGACCCTTACGAGCAGTACTTC.

The CDR3 nucleotides are TGTGCCAGCAGCTTAAGGGCCGCGCGAACAGAGACCCAGTACTTC. Amino acids: CASSLRAARTETQYF. This chain links TRBV7-7 with TRBJ2-5, with D hard to call. The V gene's germline CDR1 is SSHAT and CDR2 FNYEAQ (reference sequence). This CDR3 comprises 15 residues. Trimming stripped 2 bases from V and 4 bases from J, with 14 bases between.

This chain connects TRBV13 to TRBJ2-1, with 10 nucleotides matching TRBD2. The germline gives CDR1 PRHDT, CDR2 FYEKMQ (reference sequence). J lost 2 bases, V lost 2 bases, and 0 bases had no gene match. The CDR3 is made up of 15 amino acids. For the CDR3, the DNA is TGTGCCAGCAGCTTACTAGCGGGAGCCTACAATGAGCAGTTCTTC. It yields the protein CASSLLAGAYNEQFF.

The genes are TRBV6-1 and TRBJ1-1, with TRBD1 identical over 7 bases. Germline V gives CDR1 MNHNS, CDR2 SASEGT. The V segment lost 1 base and the J segment 6 bases; nucleotides outside the gene matches: 5. This CDR3 has 14 amino acids. The CDR3 nucleotides are TGTGCCAGCAGTGAAGTGGGAGGGACAGCTGAAGCTTTCTTT. Translation: CASSEVGGTAEAFF.

The V and J genes are TRBV13 and TRBJ2-5, with no clear D. This CDR3 spans 14 amino acids. V lost 3 bases, J lost 2 bases, and 10 bases lay in between. Germline CDR1 is PRHDT and CDR2 is FYEKMQ (reference sequence). CDR3 region: CASSLDQQQETQYF. CDR3 sequence (DNA): TGTGCCAGCAGCTTGGACCAGCAACAAGAGACCCAGTACTTC. The full variable domain, rest sourced from reference TRBV13 and TRBJ2-5, is AAGVIQSPRHLIKEKRETATLKCYPIPRHDTVYWYQQGPGQDPQFLISFYEKMQSDKGSIPDRFSAQQFSDYHSELNMSSLELGDSALYFCASSLDQQQETQYFGPGTRLLVL.

A word on this clone: It differs at one base from a far larger clone, so likely a read error. This specimen includes other DNA sequences encoding the same CDR3. This chain links TRBV4-3 with TRBJ2-7; the D gene is possibly TRBD2 (6 bases). In germline, CDR1 is LGHNA, CDR2 YSLEER. Trimming took 1 base from V and 3 from J, leaving 7 bases between them. CDR3 size: 13 residues. The CDR3 is CASSQGLGYEQYF. The CDR3 bases are TGCGCCAGCAGCCAAGGACTAGGCTACGAGCAGTACTTC.

V gene TRBV27 combines with J gene TRBJ1-1, with D possibly TRBD1 on 5 matching bases. This CDR3 has 14 amino acids. V was cut by 5 bases and J by 4 bases, with 14 bases left in between. Germline-derived CDR1 and CDR2 are MNHEY and SMNVEV (reference sequence). The DNA for the CDR3 is TGTGCCAGCAGTCCCGGGGGGGGAAGCACTGAAGCTTTCTTT. Residues: CASSPGGGSTEAFF.

The chain couples TRBV5-1 to TRBJ2-7, with 8 bases aligning to TRBD1. Per the germline V gene, CDR1 is SGHRS and CDR2 is YFSETQ. With 0 bases clipped from V and 1 base from J, the junction kept 3 bases outside the gene matches. CDR3 length: 15 residues. The CDR3 bases are TGCGCCAGCAGCTTGGAGGACAGGGCTTCCTACGAGCAGTACTTC. Amino acid sequence: CASSLEDRASYEQYF.